This T cell receptor (beta chain) originates from a study of T cells in Graves' hyperthyroidism and ophthalmopathy. Study-level points and caveats: Ophthalmopathy and stable hyperthyroidism were separated by a 13 V-J model. Clonotypes that were expanded in thyroid above 0.001 mostly appeared in blood too.

About this clonotype: What it binds is not known.

The TCR beta CDR3 regions underwent amplification using RNA transcripts as the source. A set of HTBI primers served as the primers for a first-round RT-PCR of the TCR CDR3. Using its own MiXCR run on the multiplex PCR reads, TCRdb lists one record per CDR3 protein. This sample has roughly 500,000 distinct CDR3 sequences, with 46% found just once. Those patients with uncontrolled infection, other autoimmune disease, pregnancy or lactation were excluded. This CDR3 is built from 14 residues. V was trimmed by 2 bases and J by 2 bases, leaving 10 bases between them. Germline V lookup: CDR1 ENHRY, CDR2 SYGVKD.

This sequence was found in an adult woman with Graves' disease, either hyperthyroidism or ophthalmopathy (not recorded which). The rearrangement joins TRBV10-3 to TRBJ2-7; no clear D. Input material: peripheral blood or thyroid tissue (not recorded which). The CDR3, as DNA: TGTGCCATCAGTGAGGGGCCTAACCCCTACGAGCAGTACTTC. This encodes CAISEGPNPYEQYF.